This T cell receptor (beta chain) came from a study of control samples from healthy donors and cancer patients. This table comes from immunoSEQ multiplex PCR, and its TCRdb copy is limited to in-frame clones, with some not included. The sample includes fewer than 95,000 clones, 85% of them seen just once. V lost 1 base and J lost 2, with 9 bases in between. Germline values: CDR1 MNHEY, CDR2 SVGEGT. The CDR3 runs to 15 residues. The sample taken for sequencing was blood. This chain connects TRBV6-2 or TRBV6-3 to TRBJ1-5; D gene uncertain. The sequence was collected from a woman aged 40 to 50 in good health. The CDR3 is CASSYWQAGNQPQHF. CDR3 nucleotides: TGTGCCAGCAGTTACTGGCAGGCGGGCAATCAGCCCCAGCATTTT.